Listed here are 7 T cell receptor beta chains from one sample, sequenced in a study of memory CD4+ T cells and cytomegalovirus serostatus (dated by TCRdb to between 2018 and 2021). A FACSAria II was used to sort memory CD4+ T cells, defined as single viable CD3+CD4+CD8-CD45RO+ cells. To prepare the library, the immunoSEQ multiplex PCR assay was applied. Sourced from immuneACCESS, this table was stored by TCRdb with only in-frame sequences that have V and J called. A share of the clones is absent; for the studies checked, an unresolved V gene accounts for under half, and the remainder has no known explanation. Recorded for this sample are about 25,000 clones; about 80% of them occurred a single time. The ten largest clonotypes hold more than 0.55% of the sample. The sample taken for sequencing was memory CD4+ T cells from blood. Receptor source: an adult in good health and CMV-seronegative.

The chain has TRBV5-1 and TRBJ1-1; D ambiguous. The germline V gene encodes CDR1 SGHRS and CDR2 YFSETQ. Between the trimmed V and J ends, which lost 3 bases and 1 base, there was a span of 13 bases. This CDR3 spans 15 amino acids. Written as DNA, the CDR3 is TGCGCCAGCAGCTCCACACCTGGAGGGAACACTGAAGCTTTCTTT. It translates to CASSSTPGGNTEAFF.

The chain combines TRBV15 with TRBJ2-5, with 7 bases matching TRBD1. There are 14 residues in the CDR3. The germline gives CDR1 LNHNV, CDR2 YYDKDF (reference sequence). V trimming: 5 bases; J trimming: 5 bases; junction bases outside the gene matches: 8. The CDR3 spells CATSGRQGRETQYF. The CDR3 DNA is TGTGCCACCAGCGGCCGACAGGGAAGGGAGACCCAGTACTTC. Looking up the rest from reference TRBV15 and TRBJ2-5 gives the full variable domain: DAMVIQNPRYQVTQFGKPVTLSCSQTLNHNVMYWYQQKSSQAPKLLFHYYDKDFNNEADTPDNFQSRRPNTSFCFLDIRSPGLGDTAMYLCATSGRQGRETQYFGPGTRLLVL.

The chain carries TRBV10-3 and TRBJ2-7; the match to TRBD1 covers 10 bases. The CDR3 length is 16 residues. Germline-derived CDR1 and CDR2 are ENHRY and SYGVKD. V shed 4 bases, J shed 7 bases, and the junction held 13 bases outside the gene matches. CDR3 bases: TGTGCCATCAGTGCTTCCGGGACAGGGGACTCGAGGGAGCAGTACTTC. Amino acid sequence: CAISASGTGDSREQYF.

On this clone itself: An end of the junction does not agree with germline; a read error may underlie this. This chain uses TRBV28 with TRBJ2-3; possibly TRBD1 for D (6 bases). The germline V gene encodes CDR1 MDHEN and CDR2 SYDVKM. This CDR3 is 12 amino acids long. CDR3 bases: TGTGCCAGCAAGGACAGCAAAGATACGCAGTATTTT. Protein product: CASKDSKDTQYF.

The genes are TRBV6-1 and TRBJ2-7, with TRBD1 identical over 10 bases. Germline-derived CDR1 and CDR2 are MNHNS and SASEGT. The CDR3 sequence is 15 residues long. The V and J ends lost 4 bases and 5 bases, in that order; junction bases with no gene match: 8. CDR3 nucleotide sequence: TGTGCCAGCAGTGTAAGACAGGGGGCAGGCCACGAGCAGTACTTC. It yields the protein CASSVRQGAGHEQYF.

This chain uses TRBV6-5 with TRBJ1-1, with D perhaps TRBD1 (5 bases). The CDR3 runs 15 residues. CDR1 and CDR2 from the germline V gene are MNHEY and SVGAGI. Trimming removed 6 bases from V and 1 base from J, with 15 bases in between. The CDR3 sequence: CASRGPGRRNTEAFF. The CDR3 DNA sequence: TGTGCCAGCAGGGGGCCGGGACGGCGGAACACTGAAGCTTTCTTT.

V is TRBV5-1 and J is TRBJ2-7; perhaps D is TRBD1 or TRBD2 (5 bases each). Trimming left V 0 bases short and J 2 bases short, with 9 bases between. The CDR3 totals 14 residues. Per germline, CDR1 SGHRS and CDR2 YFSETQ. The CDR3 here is CASSLGGEAYEQYF. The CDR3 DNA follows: TGCGCCAGCAGCTTGGGAGGGGAAGCCTACGAGCAGTACTTC.